This is a list of T cell receptor beta chains from one sample in a study of PD-1 blockade in classical Hodgkin lymphoma. Profiled with immunoSEQ multiplex PCR; TCRdb holds only in-frame clones, not every one. The sample has some 96,000 clones, over 80% seen once. The source was peripheral blood mononuclear cells (PBMCs), collected at baseline. The receptors were sampled from a human donor with classical Hodgkin lymphoma. CDR3s include the opening cysteine and the closing phenylalanine or tryptophan. The D gene is left open where the match is weak. A clone size is listed for some rows: how often the clone was seen (once, few, many), or a class if it is expanded.

CDR3aa: CASSLGQNQPQHF
CDR3nt: TGTGCCAGCAGCTTAGGACAGAATCAGCCCCAGCATTTT
d_gene: .
abundance: .
j_gene: TRBJ1-5
len: 13
v_gene: TRBV7-9

CDR3aa: CASSLKTGGLDQPQHF
CDR3nt: TGTGCCAGCAGCTTAAAAACAGGGGGGCTGGATCAGCCCCAGCATTTT
d_gene: TRBD1
abundance: .
j_gene: TRBJ1-5
len: 16
v_gene: TRBV7-6

CDR3aa: CASSGHLNTEAFF
CDR3nt: TGTGCCAGCAGTGGACACCTGAACACTGAAGCTTTCTTT
d_gene: .
abundance: .
j_gene: TRBJ1-1
len: 13
v_gene: TRBV6-6

CDR3aa: CASSFVGRETQYF
CDR3nt: TGTGCCAGCAGCTTCGTGGGTCGGGAGACCCAGTACTTC
d_gene: .
abundance: .
j_gene: TRBJ2-5
len: 13
v_gene: TRBV5-6

CDR3aa: CATTSSSGTDTQYF
CDR3nt: TGTGCCACCACCTCCTCTAGCGGCACAGATACGCAGTATTTT
d_gene: .
abundance: .
j_gene: TRBJ2-3
len: 14
v_gene: TRBV10-3

CDR3aa: CASTPRWDSAYEQYF
CDR3nt: TGTGCCAGCACCCCGAGGTGGGACTCCGCCTACGAGCAGTACTTC
d_gene: .
abundance: .
j_gene: TRBJ2-7
len: 15
v_gene: TRBV6-1

CDR3aa: CASSLQGVASYGYTF
CDR3nt: TGTGCCAGCAGCTTGCAGGGGGTGGCTAGCTATGGCTACACCTTC
d_gene: TRBD1
abundance: few
j_gene: TRBJ1-2
len: 15
v_gene: TRBV7-2

CDR3aa: CASSQGHTSHEQYF
CDR3nt: TGTGCCAGCAGCCAGGGACACACTTCCCACGAGCAGTACTTC
d_gene: .
abundance: .
j_gene: TRBJ2-7
len: 14
v_gene: TRBV14

CDR3aa: CASSEGMFAAKNTDTQYF
CDR3nt: TGTGCCAGCAGTGAAGGGATGTTCGCCGCAAAAAACACAGATACGCAGTATTTT
d_gene: .
abundance: medium-sized
j_gene: TRBJ2-3
len: 18
v_gene: TRBV6-1

CDR3aa: CSVEDQGFYEQYF
CDR3nt: TGCAGCGTTGAAGATCAGGGATTCTACGAGCAGTACTTC
d_gene: .
abundance: few
j_gene: TRBJ2-7
len: 13
v_gene: TRBV29-1

CDR3aa: CASSLEGPSYNEQFF
CDR3nt: TGTGCCAGCAGCCTGGAAGGGCCCTCCTACAATGAGCAGTTCTTC
d_gene: .
abundance: .
j_gene: TRBJ2-1
len: 15
v_gene: TRBV5-8

CDR3aa: CASSAIGGAETQYF
CDR3nt: TGTGCCAGCAGCGCCATAGGGGGGGCTGAGACCCAGTACTTC
d_gene: .
abundance: .
j_gene: TRBJ2-5
len: 14
v_gene: TRBV7-3

CDR3aa: CASSWTGLSNQPQHF
CDR3nt: TGTGCCAGTAGTTGGACAGGGCTTAGCAATCAGCCCCAGCATTTT
d_gene: TRBD1
abundance: .
j_gene: TRBJ1-5
len: 15
v_gene: TRBV19

CDR3aa: CASSFVGQARYYEQYF
CDR3nt: TGTGCCAGCAGCTTTGTCGGGCAGGCCAGATACTACGAGCAGTACTTC
d_gene: .
abundance: .
j_gene: TRBJ2-7
len: 16
v_gene: TRBV5-6

CDR3aa: CASSVGIGDTQYF
CDR3nt: TGTGCCAGCAGCGTAGGAATAGGTGATACGCAGTATTTT
d_gene: .
abundance: .
j_gene: TRBJ2-3
len: 13
v_gene: TRBV9

CDR3aa: CASSLGGPRDTQYF
CDR3nt: TGCGCCAGCAGCTTGGGAGGCCCCCGAGATACGCAGTATTTT
d_gene: .
abundance: once
j_gene: TRBJ2-3
len: 14
v_gene: TRBV5-1

CDR3aa: CAGSRPGERVTQYF
CDR3nt: TGTGCCGGCAGCCGACCCGGGGAGAGGGTTACGCAGTATTTT
d_gene: .
abundance: .
j_gene: TRBJ2-3
len: 14
v_gene: TRBV2

CDR3aa: CATIPAGGRKDTQYF
CDR3nt: TGTGCCACAATCCCAGCGGGAGGGAGGAAAGATACGCAGTATTTT
d_gene: TRBD2
abundance: .
j_gene: TRBJ2-3
len: 15
v_gene: TRBV15

CDR3aa: CASRANLQETQYF
CDR3nt: TGTGCCAGCCGGGCTAACCTACAAGAGACCCAGTACTTC
d_gene: .
abundance: once
j_gene: TRBJ2-5
len: 13
v_gene: TRBV7-2

CDR3aa: CASSSGDRGLGEKLFF
CDR3nt: TGCGCCAGCAGCTCCGGGGACAGGGGGTTGGGTGAAAAACTGTTTTTT
d_gene: TRBD1
abundance: .
j_gene: TRBJ1-4
len: 16
v_gene: TRBV5-1

CDR3aa: CASSLGTGVTYEQYF
CDR3nt: TGTGCCAGCAGCCTAGGGACAGGGGTAACCTACGAGCAGTACTTC
d_gene: TRBD1
abundance: .
j_gene: TRBJ2-7
len: 15
v_gene: TRBV7-3

CDR3aa: CASSIAQLAGRTQYF
CDR3nt: TGTGCCAGTAGTATAGCCCAACTAGCGGGTCGGACCCAGTATTTT
d_gene: TRBD2
abundance: .
j_gene: TRBJ2-3
len: 15
v_gene: TRBV19

CDR3aa: CASSGTGRSGANVLTF
CDR3nt: TGTGCCAGCAGTGGGACAGGGCGCTCTGGGGCCAACGTCCTGACTTTC
d_gene: TRBD1
abundance: .
j_gene: TRBJ2-6
len: 16
v_gene: TRBV6-1

CDR3aa: CASSLVGRSYEQYF
CDR3nt: TGTGCCAGCAGCTTGGTTGGTCGCTCCTACGAGCAGTACTTC
d_gene: .
abundance: .
j_gene: TRBJ2-7
len: 14
v_gene: TRBV5-6

CDR3aa: CASSPGTGGGNYGYTF
CDR3nt: TGTGCCAGCAGCCCCGGGACAGGGGGCGGTAACTATGGCTACACCTTC
d_gene: TRBD1
abundance: .
j_gene: TRBJ1-2
len: 16
v_gene: TRBV5-5

CDR3aa: CASSKEASGSGPETQYF
CDR3nt: TGCGCCAGCAGCAAGGAGGCTAGCGGGAGTGGACCGGAGACCCAGTACTTC
d_gene: TRBD2
abundance: .
j_gene: TRBJ2-5
len: 17
v_gene: TRBV5-1

CDR3aa: CASSIKGGYEQYF
CDR3nt: TGTGCCAGTAGCATCAAGGGGGGCTACGAGCAGTACTTC
d_gene: .
abundance: .
j_gene: TRBJ2-7
len: 13
v_gene: TRBV19

CDR3aa: CAWSVEARGRFGYTF
CDR3nt: TGTGCCTGGAGTGTAGAGGCCAGGGGGCGATTTGGCTACACCTTC
d_gene: TRBD1
abundance: medium-sized
j_gene: TRBJ1-2
len: 15
v_gene: TRBV30

CDR3aa: CASSVGSEAGGRYEQYF
CDR3nt: TGTGCCAGCAGCGTAGGTTCAGAAGCGGGAGGTCGGTACGAGCAGTACTTC
d_gene: TRBD2
abundance: .
j_gene: TRBJ2-7
len: 17
v_gene: TRBV9

CDR3aa: CASSPTGVQETQYF
CDR3nt: TGCGCCAGCAGCCCGACCGGGGTTCAAGAGACCCAGTACTTC
d_gene: .
abundance: once
j_gene: TRBJ2-5
len: 14
v_gene: TRBV5-1

CDR3aa: CASSKGGTSYEQYF
CDR3nt: TGTGCCAGCAGCAAGGGGGGGACCTCCTACGAGCAGTACTTC
d_gene: .
abundance: .
j_gene: TRBJ2-7
len: 14
v_gene: TRBV7-9

CDR3aa: CASSTGAPSTGELFF
CDR3nt: TGTGCCAGTAGTACCGGGGCTCCGAGCACCGGGGAGCTGTTTTTT
d_gene: .
abundance: once
j_gene: TRBJ2-2
len: 15
v_gene: TRBV19

CDR3aa: CAWSSQLNTEAFF
CDR3nt: TGTGCCTGGAGTTCCCAGCTGAACACTGAAGCTTTCTTT
d_gene: .
abundance: few
j_gene: TRBJ1-1
len: 13
v_gene: TRBV30

CDR3aa: CASSPTSWNTEAFF
CDR3nt: TGTGCCAGCAGCCCCACTTCCTGGAACACTGAAGCTTTCTTT
d_gene: .
abundance: once
j_gene: TRBJ1-1
len: 14
v_gene: TRBV9

CDR3aa: CASSEGGYLQRETQYF
CDR3nt: TGTGCCAGCAGTGAAGGGGGGTATTTACAGAGAGAGACCCAGTACTTC
d_gene: .
abundance: few
j_gene: TRBJ2-5
len: 16
v_gene: TRBV6-1

CDR3aa: CASSSPRASGDTQYF
CDR3nt: TGTGCCAGCAGTTCCCCCCGCGCGTCGGGAGATACGCAGTATTTT
d_gene: .
abundance: .
j_gene: TRBJ2-3
len: 15
v_gene: TRBV13

CDR3aa: CSASSLLPLHF
CDR3nt: TGCAGTGCTAGCTCCTTATTACCCCTCCACTTT
d_gene: .
abundance: .
j_gene: TRBJ1-6
len: 11
v_gene: TRBV20-1

CDR3aa: CASSQETSGANVLTF
CDR3nt: TGCGCCAGCAGCCAAGAGACCTCTGGGGCCAACGTCCTGACTTTC
d_gene: .
abundance: few
j_gene: TRBJ2-6
len: 15
v_gene: TRBV4-1

CDR3aa: CASSLGKGWDEKLFF
CDR3nt: TGTGCCAGCAGCTTGGGAAAAGGGTGGGATGAAAAACTGTTTTTT
d_gene: .
abundance: .
j_gene: TRBJ1-4
len: 15
v_gene: TRBV5-4

CDR3aa: CASSQTGGFYEKLFF
CDR3nt: TGTGCCAGCAGTCAAACAGGGGGCTTTTATGAAAAACTGTTTTTT
d_gene: TRBD1
abundance: .
j_gene: TRBJ1-4
len: 15
v_gene: TRBV7-2

CDR3aa: CASSVGQPRAGNTIYF
CDR3nt: TGTGCCAGCAGCGTGGGACAGCCAAGGGCTGGAAACACCATATATTTT
d_gene: TRBD1
abundance: .
j_gene: TRBJ1-3
len: 16
v_gene: TRBV5-8

CDR3aa: CASSPREGTDTQYF
CDR3nt: TGTGCCAGCAGCCCCAGAGAGGGTACAGATACGCAGTATTTT
d_gene: .
abundance: .
j_gene: TRBJ2-3
len: 14
v_gene: TRBV11-3

CDR3aa: CASSLDPGAKNIQYF
CDR3nt: TGCGCCAGCAGCTTGGATCCCGGGGCCAAAAACATTCAGTACTTC
d_gene: .
abundance: .
j_gene: TRBJ2-4
len: 15
v_gene: TRBV5-1

CDR3aa: CASSLGREVSYEQYF
CDR3nt: TGCGCCAGCAGCTTGGGTCGGGAGGTCTCCTACGAGCAGTACTTC
d_gene: TRBD2
abundance: .
j_gene: TRBJ2-7
len: 15
v_gene: TRBV5-1

CDR3aa: CASSESSYGYTF
CDR3nt: TGTGCCAGCAGTGAAAGCTCCTATGGCTACACCTTC
d_gene: .
abundance: .
j_gene: TRBJ1-2
len: 12
v_gene: TRBV6-1

CDR3aa: CASSSQGVYNEQFF
CDR3nt: TGTGCCAGCAGCTCCCAGGGGGTTTACAATGAGCAGTTCTTC
d_gene: TRBD1
abundance: .
j_gene: TRBJ2-1
len: 14
v_gene: TRBV11-1

CDR3aa: CASSQGGGSVYEQYF
CDR3nt: TGCGCCAGCAGCCAAGGGGGGGGATCGGTTTACGAGCAGTACTTC
d_gene: .
abundance: .
j_gene: TRBJ2-7
len: 15
v_gene: TRBV5-1

CDR3aa: CASSITTGVSEAFF
CDR3nt: TGTGCCAGTAGTATCACCACGGGGGTGAGTGAAGCTTTCTTT
d_gene: .
abundance: .
j_gene: TRBJ1-1
len: 14
v_gene: TRBV19

CDR3aa: CASSIDLWGAKNIQYF
CDR3nt: TGTGCCAGTAGTATAGATCTGTGGGGTGCCAAAAACATTCAGTACTTC
d_gene: .
abundance: .
j_gene: TRBJ2-4
len: 16
v_gene: TRBV19

CDR3aa: CSVGTGKDQPQHF
CDR3nt: TGCAGCGTAGGGACAGGGAAGGATCAGCCCCAGCATTTT
d_gene: TRBD1
abundance: .
j_gene: TRBJ1-5
len: 13
v_gene: TRBV29-1

CDR3aa: CASSLLGTSGYNEQFF
CDR3nt: TGCGCCAGCAGCTTGTTGGGGACTAGCGGCTACAATGAGCAGTTCTTC
d_gene: TRBD2
abundance: once
j_gene: TRBJ2-1
len: 16
v_gene: TRBV5-1

CDR3aa: CASSRRTGGTDTQYF
CDR3nt: TGTGCCAGCAGCCGAAGGACAGGGGGCACAGATACGCAGTATTTT
d_gene: TRBD1
abundance: .
j_gene: TRBJ2-3
len: 15
v_gene: TRBV11-2

CDR3aa: CASSYSRGLAARQQYF
CDR3nt: TGTGCCAGCAGTTACTCCCGGGGACTAGCAGCCCGACAGCAGTACTTC
d_gene: TRBD2
abundance: .
j_gene: TRBJ2-7
len: 16
v_gene: TRBV6-6

CDR3aa: CASSYSIGGRAKLFF
CDR3nt: TGTGCCAGCAGTTACTCGATTGGGGGAAGGGCGAAACTGTTTTTT
d_gene: .
abundance: .
j_gene: TRBJ1-4
len: 15
v_gene: TRBV6-6

CDR3aa: CASSLWVAGDSNEQFF
CDR3nt: TGTGCCAGCAGCTTATGGGTAGCGGGAGACAGTAATGAGCAGTTCTTC
d_gene: TRBD2
abundance: once
j_gene: TRBJ2-1
len: 16
v_gene: TRBV13

CDR3aa: CAISEGVSGGVREQYF
CDR3nt: TGTGCCATCAGTGAGGGGGTTAGCGGCGGGGTCCGCGAGCAGTACTTC
d_gene: .
abundance: .
j_gene: TRBJ2-7
len: 16
v_gene: TRBV10-3

CDR3aa: CASSLDPGQGYGYTF
CDR3nt: TGTGCCAGCAGCTTAGACCCGGGACAGGGCTATGGCTACACCTTC
d_gene: TRBD1
abundance: few
j_gene: TRBJ1-2
len: 15
v_gene: TRBV11-2